A few counts support the clone carrying this TCR beta chain. Its antigen is unknown. These data originate in a study of cytomegalovirus exposure and HLA in healthy donors. Study in general: The study's early data release held approximately 91 million unique TCRs from HLA-typed donors.

Study-level points and caveats: Reportedly, diagnosis of cytomegalovirus status by the classifier showed high specificity and sensitivity.

The study ran its PCR with 60 Vbeta and 13 Jbeta primers. Methods used by the authors: Unique TCR beta chains numbered about 80 million in a later analysis, with around 10 million shared. Clones were read by immunoSEQ multiplex PCR, and TCRdb kept only the in-frame ones, dropping some. V, J and clone size are taken as reported in that table, and D and trimming were inferred from the DNA itself. This sample carries tens of thousands of clones, about 80% of them seen once, and the ten largest clones take about 6.3%. Germline CDR1 and CDR2: SGHRS and YFSETQ. This CDR3 is built from 15 residues. V lost 6 bases and J lost 1; bases outside the gene matches: 8.

The sample comprised PBMCs. The J gene is TRBJ2-3, the V gene TRBV5-1, with 7 bases fitting TRBD2. This clonotype originated in a male donor in good health and CMV-seronegative. CDR3 DNA: TGCGCCAGCACCTCTTCGGCGGGAGGCACAGATACGCAGTATTTT. Its protein is CASTSSAGGTDTQYF.